This TCR beta chain is drawn from a study of long-term antiretroviral therapy in people with HIV. The study's findings and limits: Blood dating 2004 to 2017 may reflect older ART regimens. Relative to transplant donor controls, diversity remained lower despite increasing after ART. Control repertoires displayed wider CDR3 length ranges than the HIV repertoires.

Germline V gene lookup returns CDR1 LNHDA and CDR2 SQIVND (reference sequence). V shed 0 bases and J shed 7 bases, with 10 bases lying between them. This CDR3 region has 14 residues. A v3.0 immunoSEQ assay was performed at survey level. Repertoires were generated with immunoSEQ multiplex PCR, while TCRdb's copy carries only in-frame clones and drops some. The table shows 30,000 to 40,000 clones, with roughly four fifths occurring only once. To note about this clone: Its matching antigen is unknown.

The chain combines TRBV19 with TRBJ1-5; D uncertain. Sequenced here: unsorted PBMCs, sampled 0.3 years after starting antiretroviral therapy. The clonotype was recovered from a man between 18 and 29 years old with HIV. DNA for the CDR3: TGTGCCAGTAGTATAGAAGAGGCTGGCCAGCCCCAGCATTTT. Translation: CASSIEEAGQPQHF.